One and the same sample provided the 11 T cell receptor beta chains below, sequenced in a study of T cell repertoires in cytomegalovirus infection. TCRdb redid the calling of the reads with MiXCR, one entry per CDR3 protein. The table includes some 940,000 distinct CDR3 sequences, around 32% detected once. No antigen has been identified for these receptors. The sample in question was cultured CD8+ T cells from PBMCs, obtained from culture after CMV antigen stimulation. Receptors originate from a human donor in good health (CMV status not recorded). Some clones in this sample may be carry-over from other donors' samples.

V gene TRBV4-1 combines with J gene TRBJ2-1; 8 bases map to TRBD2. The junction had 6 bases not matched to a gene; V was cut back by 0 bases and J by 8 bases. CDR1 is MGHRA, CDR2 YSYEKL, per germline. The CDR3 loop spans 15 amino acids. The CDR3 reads CASSQEGRGGDEQFF. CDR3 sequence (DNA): TGCGCCAGCAGCCAAGAGGGACGGGGGGGGGATGAGCAGTTCTTC.

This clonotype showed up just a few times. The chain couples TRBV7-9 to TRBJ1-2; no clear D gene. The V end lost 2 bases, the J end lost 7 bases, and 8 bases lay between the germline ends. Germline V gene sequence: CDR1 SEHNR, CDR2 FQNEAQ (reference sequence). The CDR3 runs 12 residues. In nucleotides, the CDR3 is TGTGCCAGCAGCTTATTAAGCTCTGGCTACACCTTC. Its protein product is CASSLLSSGYTF.

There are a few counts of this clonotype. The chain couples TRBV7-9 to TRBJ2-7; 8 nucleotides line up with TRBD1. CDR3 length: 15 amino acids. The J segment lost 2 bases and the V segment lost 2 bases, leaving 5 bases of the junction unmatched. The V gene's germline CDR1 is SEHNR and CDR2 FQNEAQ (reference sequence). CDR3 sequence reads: CASSLMGQDTYEQYF. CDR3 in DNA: TGTGCCAGCAGCTTAATGGGACAGGATACCTACGAGCAGTACTTC.

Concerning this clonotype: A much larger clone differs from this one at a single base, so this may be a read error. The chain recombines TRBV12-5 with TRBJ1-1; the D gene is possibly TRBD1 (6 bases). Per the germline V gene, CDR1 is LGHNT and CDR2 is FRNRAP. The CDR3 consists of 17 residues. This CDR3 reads CASGFATDRMMNTKAFF. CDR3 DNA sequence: TGTGCTAGTGGTTTTGCCACGGACAGAATGATGAACACTAAAGCTTTCTTT.

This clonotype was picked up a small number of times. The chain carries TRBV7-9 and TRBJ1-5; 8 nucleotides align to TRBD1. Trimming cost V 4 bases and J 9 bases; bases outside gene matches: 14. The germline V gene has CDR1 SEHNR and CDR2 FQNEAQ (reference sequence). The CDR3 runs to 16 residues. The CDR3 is CASSSDGQGFIGPQHF. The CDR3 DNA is TGTGCCAGCAGCTCAGACGGACAGGGTTTTATTGGGCCCCAGCATTTT.

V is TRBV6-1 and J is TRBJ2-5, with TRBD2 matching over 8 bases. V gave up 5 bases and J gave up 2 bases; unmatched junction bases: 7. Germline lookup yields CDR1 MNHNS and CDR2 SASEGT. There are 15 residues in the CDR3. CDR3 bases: TGTGCCAGCAGTCCACCTAGACTAGCGCAAGAGACCCAGTACTTC. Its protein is CASSPPRLAQETQYF.

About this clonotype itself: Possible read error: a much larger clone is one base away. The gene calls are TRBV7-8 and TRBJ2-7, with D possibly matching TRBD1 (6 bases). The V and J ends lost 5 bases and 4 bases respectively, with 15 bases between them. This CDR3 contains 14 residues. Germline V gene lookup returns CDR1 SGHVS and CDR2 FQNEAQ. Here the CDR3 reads CASSTGQWWYEQYF. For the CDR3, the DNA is TGTGCCAGCAGCACAGGACAGTGGTGGTACGAGCAGTACTTC.

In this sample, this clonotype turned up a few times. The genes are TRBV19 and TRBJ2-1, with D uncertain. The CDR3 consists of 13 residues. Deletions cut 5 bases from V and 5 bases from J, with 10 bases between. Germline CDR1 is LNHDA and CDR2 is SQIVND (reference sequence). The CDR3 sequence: CASSPTFHNEQFF. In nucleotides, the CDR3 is TGTGCCAGTAGTCCTACATTCCACAATGAGCAGTTCTTC.

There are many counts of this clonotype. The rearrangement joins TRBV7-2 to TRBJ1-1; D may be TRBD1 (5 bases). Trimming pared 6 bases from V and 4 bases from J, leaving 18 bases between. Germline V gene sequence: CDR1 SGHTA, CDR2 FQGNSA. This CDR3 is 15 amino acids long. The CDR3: CASSHWTGGGTEAFF. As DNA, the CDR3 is TGTGCCAGCAGTCATTGGACCGGTGGGGGCACTGAAGCTTTCTTT.

The DNA of the CDR3 is TGTGCCAGCATTCCCGGATGGGGCTCCTACGAGCAGTACTTC. As protein: CASIPGWGSYEQYF. The genes are TRBV6-2 or TRBV6-3 and TRBJ2-7, with D unclear. Germline lookup yields CDR1 MNHEY and CDR2 SVGEGT. The CDR3 has 14 amino acids. Trimming left V 7 bases short and J 0 bases short, with 13 bases between.

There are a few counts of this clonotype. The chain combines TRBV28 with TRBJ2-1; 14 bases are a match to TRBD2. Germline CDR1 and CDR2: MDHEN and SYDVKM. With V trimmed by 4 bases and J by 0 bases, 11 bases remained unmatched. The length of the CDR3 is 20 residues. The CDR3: CASSSPRLAGGVSSYNEQFF. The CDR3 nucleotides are TGTGCCAGCAGTTCCCCCCGACTAGCGGGGGGGGTGAGCTCCTACAATGAGCAGTTCTTC.